The TCR beta chain described here comes from a study of T cells in Graves' hyperthyroidism and ophthalmopathy. Study details: Peripheral blood sampling occurred at initial diagnosis, before any treatment. Study-wide results and caveats: Among clonotypes expanded in thyroid above 0.001, most were also found in blood.

Uncontrolled infection, other autoimmune disease, pregnancy or lactation excluded patients. On the basis of clinical symptoms, serum thyroxine and TRAb, thyroid ultrasound and orbital computed tomography, diagnoses were made. CDR1 and CDR2 from the germline V gene are ENHRY and SYGVKD. The CDR3 has 15 residues. With 5 bases clipped from V and 1 base from J, the junction kept 4 bases outside the gene matches. At least ten counts were recorded for this clonotype. What it binds is not known. Researchers took RNA transcripts and amplified the TCR beta CDR3 regions from them. With the HTBI primer set, the TCR CDR3 went through a first round of RT-PCR. TCRdb itself ran the multiplex PCR reads through MiXCR, one entry per CDR3 protein. The data hold nearly 250,000 distinct CDR3 sequences, with almost 25% observed a single time.

Sequencing was done on a sample of blood. The TCR originated in a woman between 35 and 50 years old with Graves' ophthalmopathy. The chain combines TRBV10-3 with TRBJ2-7; 11 bases line up with TRBD2. CDR3 region: CAISLGTSGSYEQYF. The CDR3 coding sequence is TGTGCCATCAGTCTCGGGACTAGCGGATCCTACGAGCAGTACTTC.